This entry is about one T cell receptor (beta chain). The data originate from a study of T cells in Graves' hyperthyroidism and ophthalmopathy. The PBMCs were taken from around 10 ml of fresh peripheral blood. RNA transcripts served as the template for amplifying TCR beta CDR3 regions. A first-round RT-PCR of the TCR CDR3 used the HTBI primer set. TCRdb used MiXCR to reprocess the multiplex PCR reads, holding one entry per CDR3 protein. The sample includes hundreds of thousands of distinct CDR3 sequences, 11% to 15% of them seen just once. Sequenced: blood. The receptor was isolated from a woman under 30 with Graves' hyperthyroidism.

CDR3 sequence (DNA): TGCGCCAGCAGCCAAGATAGGCGGATCTCCGGGGAGCTGTTTTTT. It specifies CASSQDRRISGELFF. The chain has TRBV4-3 and TRBJ2-2; D is unresolved. CDR3 size: 15 residues. V was shortened by 0 bases and J by 6 bases, with 11 bases between the two germline ends. In germline, CDR1 is LGHNA, CDR2 YSLEER.